This T cell receptor beta chain is from a study of T cell responses to AZD1222 COVID-19 vaccine. The study, taken as a whole, reports: Samples come after the peak T cell response, not at day 14. Dominant CD4 TCR responses targeted spike regions 160-218 and 743-854. AZD1222 recipients seropositive at baseline numbered only six or seven.

On this clone itself: Its antigen is as yet unknown.

Produced via immunoSEQ multiplex PCR; TCRdb's table is partial and in-frame only. The data show some 130,000 clones, over 85% seen once. This CDR3 spans 16 amino acids. V was pared by 7 bases and J by 0 bases, with 21 bases between. Germline V gene lookup returns CDR1 SQVTM and CDR2 ANQGSEA. Combined were second doses at about 4 or about 12 weeks. The genes are TRBV29-1 and TRBJ1-1, with no clear D. The clonotype originates from an adult who received the AZD1222 COVID-19 vaccine. The source was peripheral blood, collected 28 days after the second AZD1222 dose. CDR3 bases: TGCAGCGCTTCGGGCCCAGAGGTGTATATGAACACTGAAGCTTTCTTT. It is translated as CSASGPEVYMNTEAFF.